The 20 T cell receptor beta chains in this list originate from one sample, sequenced in a study of identical twins. TCRdb re-analysed the 5' RACE reads in MiXCR, keeping a single row per CDR3 protein. The sample has nearly 650,000 distinct CDR3 sequences; around 7.4% are singletons. Another study also made use of these data, one on yellow fever vaccine responses in identical twins.

Sequenced material: PBMCs. These TCRs come from a woman between 18 and 29 years old in good health.

This clonotype was observed at least ten times. This chain uses TRBV24-1 with TRBJ2-3; D unclear. V was shortened by 5 bases and J by 2 bases, with 13 bases between the two germline ends. Germline V lookup: CDR1 KGHDR, CDR2 SFDVKD. The CDR3 is 15 residues long. The DNA for the CDR3 is TGTGCCACCAGTGGCTCCGGGTTCCCCACAGATACGCAGTATTTT. Residues: CATSGSGFPTDTQYF.

The chain recombines TRBV15 with TRBJ2-7, with a possible D match to TRBD2 (6 bases). Per germline, CDR1 LNHNV and CDR2 YYDKDF (reference sequence). The CDR3 covers 14 residues. Trimming shortened V by 8 bases and J by 1 base, and 15 bases separated the two germline ends. Here the CDR3 DNA reads TGTGCCACCTCTCTAGGCGGGACGTCCTACGAGCAGTACTTC. Amino acids: CATSLGGTSYEQYF. Full variable domain (remainder filled in from reference TRBV15 and TRBJ2-7): DAMVIQNPRYQVTQFGKPVTLSCSQTLNHNVMYWYQQKSSQAPKLLFHYYDKDFNNEADTPDNFQSRRPNTSFCFLDIRSPGLGDTAMYLCATSLGGTSYEQYFGPGTRLTVT.

The chain recombines TRBV4-2 with TRBJ2-1, with 10 bases aligning to TRBD1. Unmatched junction bases numbered 3, after V lost 2 bases and J lost 2 bases. CDR1 and CDR2 from the germline V gene are LGHNA and YNFKEQ. The CDR3 is 16 residues long. Here the CDR3 reads CASSQWGQGTYNEQFF. The DNA for the CDR3 is TGTGCCAGCAGCCAATGGGGACAGGGGACCTACAATGAGCAGTTCTTC.

This clonotype has ten or more counts. The chain combines TRBV5-1 with TRBJ2-3, with 9 bases identical to TRBD1. Per the germline V gene, CDR1 is SGHRS and CDR2 is YFSETQ. The V gene end was trimmed by 2 bases and the J gene end by 2 bases; junction bases not matched to a gene: 3. The CDR3 covers 15 residues. In DNA, the CDR3 is TGCGCCAGCAGCTTTACAGGGGGCAACACAGATACGCAGTATTTT. Residues: CASSFTGGNTDTQYF. Supplemented by reference TRBV5-1 and TRBJ2-3, the full variable domain reads KAGVTQTPRYLIKTRGQQVTLSCSPISGHRSVSWYQQTPGQGLQFLFEYFSETQRNKGNFPGRFSGRQFSNSRSEMNVSTLELGDSALYLCASSFTGGNTDTQYFGPGTRLTVL.

This clonotype was observed at least ten times. The chain employs TRBV6-1 and TRBJ2-1; 11 nucleotides match TRBD2. V lost 5 bases, J lost 5 bases, and 5 bases stayed unmatched. Germline V gene data show CDR1 as MNHNS and CDR2 as SASEGT. The CDR3 has 15 residues. The CDR3 reads CASSPSGGRHNEQFF. DNA of the CDR3: TGTGCCAGCAGTCCTAGCGGGGGGCGGCACAATGAGCAGTTCTTC.

This clonotype was seen a few times. V and J are TRBV27 and TRBJ2-1; no clear D. V gave up 10 bases and J gave up 0 bases, with 13 bases separating them. The CDR3 loop spans 14 amino acids. The germline V gene encodes CDR1 MNHEY and CDR2 SMNVEV (reference sequence). CDR3 bases: TGTGCCACCCGACGACTCGACTCCTACAATGAGCAGTTCTTC. Residues: CATRRLDSYNEQFF.

In this sample, this clonotype turned up many times. This chain links TRBV2 with TRBJ1-1; the match to TRBD1 covers 8 bases. Germline loops: CDR1 SNHLY, CDR2 FYNNEI. Trimming took 5 bases from V and 4 from J; bases not matched to a gene: 6. The CDR3 covers 14 residues. The CDR3 reads CASSYSQGGTEAFF. CDR3 coding DNA: TGTGCCAGCAGTTATTCACAGGGGGGCACTGAAGCTTTCTTT.

This clonotype has just a few counts. The chain employs TRBV29-1 and TRBJ2-3, with 7 nucleotides matching TRBD2. The V segment lost 4 bases and the J segment 3 bases; nucleotides outside the gene matches: 10. Per the germline V gene, CDR1 is SQVTM and CDR2 is ANQGSEA. The CDR3 runs 15 residues. Here the CDR3 reads CSVVDRTRKTDTQYF. DNA of the CDR3: TGCAGCGTTGTCGACCGGACTAGGAAAACAGATACGCAGTATTTT.

The chain carries TRBV29-1 and TRBJ2-7, with 7 bases lining up with TRBD1. The CDR3 is 15 amino acids. Trimming cost V 2 bases and J 6 bases; bases outside gene matches: 13. Germline assignment: CDR1 SQVTM and CDR2 ANQGSEA. The CDR3 loop reads CSVELVDRHYGEQYF. CDR3 DNA sequence: TGCAGCGTTGAACTAGTGGACAGGCACTACGGCGAGCAGTACTTC.

The table lists this clonotype with many counts. The V gene is TRBV20-1, the J gene TRBJ2-2; D remains ambiguous. This CDR3 has 13 residues. Germline CDR1 and CDR2: DFQATT and SNEGSKA (reference sequence). Between the trimmed V and J ends, which lost 6 bases and 0 bases, there was a span of 8 bases. In DNA form, the CDR3 reads TGCAGTGCATTCCACACGAACACCGGGGAGCTGTTTTTT. Translation gives CSAFHTNTGELFF.

This clonotype was counted ten times or more. The chain couples TRBV10-3 to TRBJ1-5; D is perhaps TRBD1 (5 bases). The germline gives CDR1 ENHRY, CDR2 SYGVKD. Trimming cost V 3 bases and J 6 bases, with 12 bases left between them. CDR3 length equals 14 residues. The CDR3 region is CAISEAGVGQPQHF. CDR3 in DNA: TGTGCCATCAGTGAAGCGGGGGTGGGTCAGCCCCAGCATTTT.

This clonotype was detected only a few times. The rearrangement links TRBV7-9 to TRBJ2-7; TRBD1 is a possible D gene (6 bases). In germline, CDR1 is SEHNR, CDR2 FQNEAQ (reference sequence). V was pared by 5 bases and J by 9 bases, with 17 bases between. The CDR3 loop spans 13 amino acids. CDR3 nucleotides: TGTGCCAGCAGCGTAGGGGGAGACAGTGTGCAGTACGTC. Translating it yields CASSVGGDSVQYV.

This clonotype was counted ten times or more. This rearrangement joins TRBV6-2 or TRBV6-3 to TRBJ2-7; 7 nucleotides line up with TRBD2. CDR1 and CDR2 from the germline V gene are MNHEY and SVGEGT. CDR3 size: 14 residues. V gave up 8 bases and J gave up 2 bases; unmatched junction bases: 9. CDR3 in amino acids: CASHVAGVTYEQYF. In DNA form, the CDR3 reads TGTGCCAGCCATGTAGCGGGCGTTACCTACGAGCAGTACTTC.

This clonotype was counted many times. The V call is TRBV10-3, the J call TRBJ2-1, with a possible D match to TRBD2 (5 bases). Germline CDR1 and CDR2: ENHRY and SYGVKD. This CDR3 has 12 residues. V was cut by 8 bases and J by 0 bases, with 5 bases left in between. DNA for the CDR3: TGTGCCATCGGGAGCTCCTACAATGAGCAGTTCTTC. This gives the protein CAIGSSYNEQFF.

This clonotype was found a few times. The rearrangement links TRBV5-6 to TRBJ2-3; 8 positions match TRBD1. The germline V gene has CDR1 SGHDT and CDR2 YYEEEE. The CDR3 extends over 13 amino acids. Trimming at V came to 2 bases and at J to 5 bases, leaving 1 base not matched to a gene. CDR3 loop: CASSFDRGDTQYF. In DNA, the CDR3 is TGTGCCAGCAGCTTCGACAGGGGAGATACGCAGTATTTT.

The genes are TRBV6-2 or TRBV6-3 and TRBJ2-7; 7 bases map to TRBD1. Germline V gene sequence: CDR1 MNHEY, CDR2 SVGEGT. The CDR3 covers 15 residues. V shed 7 bases and J 2 bases; nucleotides not matched to a gene: 11. CDR3 coding DNA: TGTGCCAGCAACCTAGGACAGGACCCAACCTACGAGCAGTACGTC. Residues: CASNLGQDPTYEQYV.

The chain employs TRBV20-1 and TRBJ2-3; D may be TRBD2 (6 bases). Germline V gene data show CDR1 as DFQATT and CDR2 as SNEGSKA (reference sequence). V lost 7 bases, J lost 5 bases, and 16 bases lay in between. CDR3 length: 13 residues. The CDR3, as DNA: TGCAGTGTTCTAGCGAATATCCTAGATACGCAGTATTTT. This translates into CSVLANILDTQYF.

This clonotype was seen ten or more times. V and J are TRBV7-8 and TRBJ2-7; D call uncertain. This CDR3 comprises 11 residues. Germline V CDR1 and CDR2: SGHVS, FQNEAQ. V shed 5 bases and J shed 3 bases, with 5 bases lying between them. The CDR3 here is CASSQFYEQYF. The CDR3 coding sequence is TGTGCCAGCAGCCAATTCTACGAGCAGTACTTC.

This clonotype was seen repeatedly, ten times or more. This chain uses TRBV27 with TRBJ1-4; 7 bases map to TRBD1. The CDR3 is 17 residues long. J was trimmed by 0 bases and V by 6 bases; bases with no gene match: 10. Germline CDR1 and CDR2: MNHEY and SMNVEV (reference sequence). The CDR3 region has the DNA TGTGCCAGCAGGCCAGACAGGGTATTCTCAACTAATGAAAAACTGTTTTTT. Protein product: CASRPDRVFSTNEKLFF.

This clonotype was seen more than once but under ten times. The rearrangement links TRBV4-2 to TRBJ2-5; 7 bases map to TRBD2. Germline V lookup: CDR1 LGHNA, CDR2 YNFKEQ. J lost 5 bases, V lost 3 bases, and 6 bases had no gene match. CDR3 length: 14 residues. The CDR3 DNA sequence: TGTGCCAGCAGCCATGGGGGGGGGGACGAGACCCAGTACTTC. Protein: CASSHGGGDETQYF.